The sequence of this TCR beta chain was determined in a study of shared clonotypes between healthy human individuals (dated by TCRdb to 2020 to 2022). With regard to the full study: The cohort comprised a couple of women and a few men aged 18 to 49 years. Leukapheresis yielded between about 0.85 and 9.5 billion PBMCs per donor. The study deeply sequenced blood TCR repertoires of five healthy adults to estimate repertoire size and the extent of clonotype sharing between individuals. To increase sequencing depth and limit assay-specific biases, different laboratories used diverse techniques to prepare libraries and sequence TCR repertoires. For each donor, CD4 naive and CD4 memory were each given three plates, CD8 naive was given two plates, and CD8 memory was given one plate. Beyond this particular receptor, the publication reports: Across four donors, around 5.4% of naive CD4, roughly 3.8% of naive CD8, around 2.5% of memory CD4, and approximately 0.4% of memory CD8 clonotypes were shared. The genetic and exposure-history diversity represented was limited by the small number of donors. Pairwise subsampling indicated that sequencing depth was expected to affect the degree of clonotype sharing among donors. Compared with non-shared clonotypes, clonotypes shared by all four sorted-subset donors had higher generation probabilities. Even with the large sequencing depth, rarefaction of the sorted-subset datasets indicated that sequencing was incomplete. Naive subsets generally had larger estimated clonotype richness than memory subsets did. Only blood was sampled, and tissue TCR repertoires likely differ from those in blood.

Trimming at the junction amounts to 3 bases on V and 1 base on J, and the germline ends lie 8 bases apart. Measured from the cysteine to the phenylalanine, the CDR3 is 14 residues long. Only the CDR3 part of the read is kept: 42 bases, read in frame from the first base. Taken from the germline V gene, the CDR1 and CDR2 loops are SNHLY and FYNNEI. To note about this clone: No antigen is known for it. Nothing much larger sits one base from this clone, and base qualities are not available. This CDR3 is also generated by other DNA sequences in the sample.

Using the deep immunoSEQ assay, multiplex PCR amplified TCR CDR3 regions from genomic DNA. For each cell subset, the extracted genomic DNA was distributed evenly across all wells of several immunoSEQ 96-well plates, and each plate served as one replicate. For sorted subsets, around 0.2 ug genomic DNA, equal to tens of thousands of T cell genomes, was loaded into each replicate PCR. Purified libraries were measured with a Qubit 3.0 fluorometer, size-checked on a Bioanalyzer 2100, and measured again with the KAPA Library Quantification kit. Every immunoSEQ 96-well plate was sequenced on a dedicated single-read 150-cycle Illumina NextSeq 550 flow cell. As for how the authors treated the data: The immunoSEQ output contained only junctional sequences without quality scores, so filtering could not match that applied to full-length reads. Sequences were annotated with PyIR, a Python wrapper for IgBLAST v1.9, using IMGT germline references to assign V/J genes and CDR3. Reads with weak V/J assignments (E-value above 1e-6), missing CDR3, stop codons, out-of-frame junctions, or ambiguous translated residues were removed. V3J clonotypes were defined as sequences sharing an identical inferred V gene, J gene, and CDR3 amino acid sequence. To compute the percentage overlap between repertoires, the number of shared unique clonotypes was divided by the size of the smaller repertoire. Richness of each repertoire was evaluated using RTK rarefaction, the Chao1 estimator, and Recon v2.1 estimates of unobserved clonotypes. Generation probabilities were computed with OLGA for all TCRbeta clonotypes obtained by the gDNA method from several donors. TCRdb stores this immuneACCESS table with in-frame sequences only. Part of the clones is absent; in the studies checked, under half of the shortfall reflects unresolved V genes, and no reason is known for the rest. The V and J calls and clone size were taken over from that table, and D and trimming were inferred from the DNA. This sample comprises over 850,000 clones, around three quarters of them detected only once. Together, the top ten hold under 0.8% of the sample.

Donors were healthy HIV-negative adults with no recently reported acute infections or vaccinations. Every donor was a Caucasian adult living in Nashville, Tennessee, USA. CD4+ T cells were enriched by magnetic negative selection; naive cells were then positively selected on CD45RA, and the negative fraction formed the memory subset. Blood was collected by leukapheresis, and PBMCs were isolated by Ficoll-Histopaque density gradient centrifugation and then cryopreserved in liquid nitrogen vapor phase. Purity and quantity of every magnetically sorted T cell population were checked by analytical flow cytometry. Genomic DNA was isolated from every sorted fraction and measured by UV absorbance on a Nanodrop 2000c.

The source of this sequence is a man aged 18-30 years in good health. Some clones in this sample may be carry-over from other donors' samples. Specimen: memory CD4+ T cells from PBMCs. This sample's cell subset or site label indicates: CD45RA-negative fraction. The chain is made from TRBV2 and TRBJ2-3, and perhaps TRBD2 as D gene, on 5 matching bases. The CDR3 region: CASSDSGGTDTQYF. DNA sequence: TGTGCCAGCAGTGACAGCGGCGGCACAGATACGCAGTATTTT.